One sample yielded the 18 T cell receptor beta chains listed below, sequenced in a study of response to subunit inactivated influenza vaccine. TCRdb analysed the RT-PCR reads with MiXCR anew, one entry per CDR3 protein. The sample lists approximately 500,000 distinct CDR3 sequences; 14% were seen once. The sequencing used PBMCs from blood, collected 11 to 12 days after vaccination. The receptors stem from a man between 45 and 60 years old who received an inactivated influenza vaccine.

This clonotype was counted a few times. This rearrangement joins TRBV29-1 to TRBJ2-7, with 7 positions matching TRBD2. With V trimmed by 4 bases and J by 7 bases, 13 bases remained unmatched. This CDR3 comprises 14 residues. CDR1 is SQVTM and CDR2 is ANQGSEA in the germline V gene. The CDR3 loop reads CSVVPETLGREQYF. The CDR3, as DNA: TGCAGCGTTGTACCGGAAACACTCGGGAGGGAGCAGTACTTC.

This clonotype was detected a few times. This chain links TRBV6-2 or TRBV6-3 with TRBJ2-5; D is unclear. The CDR3 is 14 amino acids. V was cut by 3 bases and J by 5 bases, with 13 bases left in between. From germline, CDR1 is MNHEY and CDR2 SVGEGT. The CDR3 sequence: CASSYVVGKETQYF. The CDR3, as DNA: TGTGCCAGCAGTTATGTGGTGGGCAAGGAGACCCAGTACTTC.

This clonotype was seen a handful of times. The rearrangement uses TRBV7-9 and TRBJ1-2; TRBD1 is a possible D gene (5 bases). The CDR3 length is 12 residues. The V end was cut by 3 bases, the J end by 7 bases, with 9 bases between. Germline CDR1 SEHNR, CDR2 FQNEAQ (reference sequence). CDR3 nucleotides: TGTGCCAGCAGCTTCCAGGGAGCTGGCTACACCTTC. It translates to CASSFQGAGYTF.

This clonotype showed up just a few times. The V gene is TRBV19, the J gene TRBJ1-2; D ambiguous. The length of the CDR3 is 11 residues. The V gene's germline CDR1 is LNHDA and CDR2 SQIVND (reference sequence). V was cut by 5 bases and J by 11 bases, with 12 bases left in between. The CDR3: CASSHQLGYTF. The DNA of the CDR3 is TGTGCCAGTAGTCATCAGCTGGGTTACACCTTC.

This clonotype was seen ten or more times. The chain combines TRBV29-1 with TRBJ2-1; D not certain. V was pared by 7 bases and J by 0 bases, with 13 bases between. The germline V gene encodes CDR1 SQVTM and CDR2 ANQGSEA. There are 14 residues in the CDR3. The CDR3 sequence: CSAGLGSSYNEQFF. The CDR3 DNA reads as TGCAGCGCCGGATTAGGAAGCTCCTACAATGAGCAGTTCTTC.

The V call is TRBV11-1, the J call TRBJ2-7, with TRBD1 matching 9 bases. Germline V lookup: CDR1 SGHAT, CDR2 FQDESV (reference sequence). CDR3 size: 18 residues. The trim removed 0 bases at V and 4 bases at J, leaving 13 bases unmatched. Written as DNA, the CDR3 is TGTGCCAGCAGCTTAGCGTTTGATCCGGGACAGGGAATTTACGAGCAGTACTTC. Its protein is CASSLAFDPGQGIYEQYF.

The chain couples TRBV29-1 to TRBJ2-1; 10 bases match TRBD1. Per germline, CDR1 SQVTM and CDR2 ANQGSEA. CDR3 length equals 13 residues. V lost 6 bases and J lost 6; bases outside the gene matches: 5. CDR3 sequence: CSVQGQGINEQFF. In DNA, the CDR3 is TGCAGCGTCCAGGGACAGGGGATCAATGAGCAGTTCTTC.

V is TRBV20-1 and J is TRBJ2-1; no reliable D call. The CDR3 contains 17 residues. Trimming removed 0 bases at V and 0 bases at J, with 15 bases between. Germline V gives CDR1 DFQATT, CDR2 SNEGSKA (reference sequence). CDR3 sequence reads: CSARDRLGRSSYNEQFF. For the CDR3, the DNA is TGCAGTGCTAGAGATAGGCTAGGGCGGAGCTCCTACAATGAGCAGTTCTTC.

This clonotype has more than one count but fewer than ten. The chain links TRBV11-1 to TRBJ2-2; TRBD2 matches at 8 bases. Germline assignment: CDR1 SGHAT and CDR2 FQDESV (reference sequence). This CDR3 region has 18 residues. The V and J ends lost 5 bases and 5 bases, in that order; junction bases with no gene match: 16. This CDR3 is CASSAPLGREGPTGELFF. The CDR3 bases are TGTGCCAGCAGCGCCCCCCTGGGACGGGAGGGCCCTACCGGGGAGCTGTTTTTT.

The gene calls are TRBV14 and TRBJ2-3; 9 nucleotides line up with TRBD2. Unmatched junction bases numbered 6, after V lost 1 base and J lost 4 bases. CDR3 length: 16 residues. Per germline, CDR1 SGHDN and CDR2 FVKESK. CDR3 amino acids: CASSQGGLAGPDTQYF. The CDR3 DNA sequence: TGTGCCAGCAGCCAAGGAGGGCTAGCGGGGCCAGATACGCAGTATTTT.

This clonotype came up once. This sequence joins TRBV11-2 and TRBJ2-6; TRBD1 matches at 7 bases. This CDR3 has 15 residues. The V gene end was trimmed by 4 bases and the J gene end by 7 bases; junction bases not matched to a gene: 7. Germline V gene sequence: CDR1 SGHAT, CDR2 FQNNGV. The CDR3 nucleotides are TGTGCCAGCAGCTCCCACGACAGGGTAGCCAACGTCCTGACTTTC. The encoded protein is CASSSHDRVANVLTF.

At least ten counts were recorded for this clonotype. V and J are TRBV3-1 and TRBJ2-2; 9 nucleotides align to TRBD2. V trimming: 2 bases; J trimming: 4 bases; junction bases outside the gene matches: 8. The V gene's germline CDR1 is LGHDT and CDR2 YNNKEL (reference sequence). The length of the CDR3 is 17 residues. CDR3 nucleotides: TGTGCCAGCAGCCAACCTAAGCGGGGGGCTGCCACCGGGGAGCTGTTTTTT. Translating it yields CASSQPKRGAATGELFF.

This clonotype was seen many times. This chain links TRBV28 with TRBJ1-5; D not resolved. The germline V and J ends were trimmed by 6 bases and 4 bases, with 10 bases remaining between them. The CDR3 is made up of 13 amino acids. Germline CDR1 MDHEN, CDR2 SYDVKM. CDR3 DNA sequence: TGTGCCAGCAGCCTAGCTCCAAATCAGCCCCAGCATTTT. Protein product: CASSLAPNQPQHF.

The chain employs TRBV5-1 and TRBJ2-2; D ambiguous. V shed 0 bases and J shed 6 bases, with 15 bases lying between them. Germline V gives CDR1 SGHRS, CDR2 YFSETQ. This CDR3 has 16 amino acids. CDR3 DNA sequence: TGCGCCAGCAGCTTGGCAGCCGACCCGAGCGCCGGGGAGCTGTTTTTT. Protein product: CASSLAADPSAGELFF.

The chain joins TRBV6-2 or TRBV6-3 to TRBJ2-7, with 9 bases that match TRBD2. The CDR3 covers 13 residues. The germline CDR1 and CDR2 sequences are MNHEY and SVGEGT. Trimming cost V 8 bases and J 1 base; bases outside gene matches: 3. The CDR3 region has the DNA TGTGCCAGCGTGCTAGCGGGGTCCTACGAGCAGTACTTC. This encodes CASVLAGSYEQYF.

The chain couples TRBV29-1 to TRBJ2-7; the D gene is possibly TRBD2 (5 bases). The CDR3 is made up of 13 amino acids. Germline assignment: CDR1 SQVTM and CDR2 ANQGSEA. Trimming cost V 4 bases and J 0 bases, with 10 bases left between them. The CDR3 sequence is CSVVEEGSYEQYF. Here the CDR3 DNA reads TGCAGCGTTGTTGAAGAGGGCTCCTACGAGCAGTACTTC.

The sample holds many counts of this clonotype. The chain carries TRBV12-3 or TRBV12-4 and TRBJ2-4; D might be TRBD1 (6 bases). V lost 6 bases, J lost 1 base, and 10 bases lay in between. The CDR3 has 14 residues. The CDR3 here is CASRQGLAKNIQYF. CDR3 coding DNA: TGTGCCAGCAGGCAGGGGCTGGCCAAAAACATTCAGTACTTC.

J is TRBJ2-1 and V is TRBV29-1; TRBD2 matches 9 bases. Germline V CDR1 and CDR2: SQVTM, ANQGSEA. The CDR3 consists of 14 residues. V was pared by 6 bases and J by 12 bases, with 15 bases of the junction left unmatched. The CDR3 loop is CSVLGGGREIGQFF. CDR3 DNA: TGCAGCGTCCTGGGGGGCGGGAGGGAAATCGGGCAGTTCTTC.